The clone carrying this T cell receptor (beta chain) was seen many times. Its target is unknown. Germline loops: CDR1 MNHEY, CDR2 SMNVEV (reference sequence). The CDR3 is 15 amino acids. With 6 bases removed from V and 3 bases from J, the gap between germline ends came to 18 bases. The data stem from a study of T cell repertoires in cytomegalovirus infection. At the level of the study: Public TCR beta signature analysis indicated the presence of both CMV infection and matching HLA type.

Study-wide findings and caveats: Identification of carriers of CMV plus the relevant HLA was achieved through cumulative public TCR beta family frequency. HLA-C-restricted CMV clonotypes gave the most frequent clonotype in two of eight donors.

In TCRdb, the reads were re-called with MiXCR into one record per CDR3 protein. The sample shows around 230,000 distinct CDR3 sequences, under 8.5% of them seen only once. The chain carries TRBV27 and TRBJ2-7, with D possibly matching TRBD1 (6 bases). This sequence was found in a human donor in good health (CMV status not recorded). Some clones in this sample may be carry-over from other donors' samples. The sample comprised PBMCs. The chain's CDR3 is CASRINRVYGYEQYF. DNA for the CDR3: TGTGCCAGCAGGATCAACAGGGTGTACGGCTACGAGCAGTACTTC.